Given below is one T cell receptor (beta chain) in context. This receptor's antigen is unknown. The junction departs from the called germline gene at one end, perhaps through a read error. The cohort consisted of some 670 healthy bone marrow donors. At the time of sampling, all cohort members were nominally healthy, though unrecorded immune exposures were likely present. The donor was CMV seropositive and belonged to the group of some 290 seropositive cohort members. A peripheral blood sample was collected from each donor, and TCR beta sequencing was performed on peripheral blood mononuclear cells. The Qiagen DNeasy Blood Extraction Kit was used to extract genomic DNA from the blood cell samples. The data were taken from a study of cytomegalovirus exposure and HLA in healthy donors (TCRdb year 2017). For context, the study as a whole: An earlier analysis of some 600 of the donors reported approximately 300 Gb of sequence data and 117 million unique TCR beta sequences obtained from approximately 180 million T cells. An early release covering roughly 640 HLA-typed donors comprised about 310 gigabases of sequencing data and some 79 million unique TCR sequences. The genetic ancestry cluster associated with self-reported Caucasian donors included 65% to 90% of the 300 to 400 genotyped donors. The study aimed to test whether signatures of past pathogen exposure could be identified by cataloging public T cell receptors. The study used immunosequencing to profile the T cell repertoires of under 700 subjects and linked those repertoires to cytomegalovirus serostatus. A separate validation cohort of over 95 different subjects was used in addition to the approximately 640-subject first cohort. To predict cytomegalovirus infection status, the study brought together high-throughput TCR immunosequencing, statistical association of individual TCRs with disease status, and machine learning. In a later analysis, previously published TCR beta repertoires from 600 to 850 donors were re-analyzed and high-resolution HLA genotyping was added so that TCR occurrence patterns could be studied. The later analysis used no new phenotypic data to find candidate immune exposures, relying instead on TCR beta sequences and their occurrence across donors. An earlier analysis of a few hundred of the donors applied high-throughput TCR beta sequencing to assess whether each TCR beta V gene segment acted as functional or pseudogenic. Alongside the repertoire data, information on donor age, sex, ethnicity and CMV serostatus was compiled. Genome-wide SNP genotypes for about 65% of the 666 donors were used in a later genetic analysis, which treated that subset as a discovery cohort. Every discovery cohort repertoire had been produced on one sequencing platform. Class I and class II HLA loci were covered by the typing at four-digit resolution. Typing coverage varied by locus: roughly 620-630 donors for A, B, C, DRB1 and DQB1; approximately 500 for DQA1; around 610 for DPA1; fewer than 480 for DPB1. About five DR-DQ haplotypes were treated as single units for association and clustering because of strong linkage in the cohort. Among 300 to 500 genotyped donors of the cohort, an average of around 250,000 unique TCR beta nucleotide sequences was sequenced per donor, of which roughly 18% were non-productive. Points the paper makes about the study in general: Immune exposure information for the cohort was limited to CMV serostatus. In a later genetic analysis, fewer N-insertions in productive TCRs were reported among donors in an Asian-associated ancestry cluster than the roughly 700-donor mean. While some public TCRs were present in many individuals, most TCR sequences turned up only very rarely across donors. A further reported finding was that TCR beta sequences accurately predicted the HLA-A and HLA-B alleles for most subjects in the first cohort. Linkage disequilibrium might explain the correlated functional status among segregating V segments, but an unknown experimental factor could not be ruled out. Broadly in line with IMGT annotations, most TCR beta V segments showed up in productive rearrangements about 87% or about 30% of the time in an earlier analysis of 450 to 750 of the donors. Only TCR beta chains were sequenced in this cohort, and the absence of alpha or paired-chain data limited detectable features. The classifier was reported to diagnose cytomegalovirus status with high specificity and sensitivity in both the original cohort and the validation cohort. The 87-base-pair reads could not distinguish some IMGT-functional V segments, including TRBV6-2 and TRBV6-3, so those segments were excluded. In vitro tests confirmed that a few of the cytomegalovirus-associated TCR beta chains recognize cytomegalovirus antigens. The sequencing pipeline was judged likely to have produced a cluster of highly shared sequence variants as a technical artifact. In the study, 150 to 200 TCR beta chains were listed as associated with cytomegalovirus. In a later analysis, HLA-associated TCR beta chains were found to be more clonally expanded and to have lower generation probabilities than equally common non-associated chains. The authors suggested that the approach could potentially be generalized to other disease states and immunological phenotypes. A later analysis associated about 16,000 TCR beta sequences with specific HLA alleles at a false discovery rate of 0.05. Most CMV-associated TCR beta chains appeared to be HLA-restricted in a later analysis, and the HLA associations seemed to be driven largely by CMV exposure. The presence/absence analyses assumed that sequencing depth was roughly uniform across donors, and that assumption may not be true. Several of the top co-occurrence clusters appeared to be linked to parvovirus B19, influenza, CMV and Epstein-Barr virus, according to a later analysis. Strong co-occurrence of HLA alleles, especially DR and DQ, made assigning TCR associations to individual alleles difficult. A later analysis found that TCR association rates varied across HLA loci, with DRB1 alleles showing the most associated TCRs and HLA-C alleles the fewest. An association between a missense DCLRE1C variant and V-gene and J-gene trimming of TCR beta chains was found in a later genetic analysis and replicated in an independent cohort. HLA typing was unavailable for some donors at each locus, so association tests used only the typed subset. Because counts were too low, about 18 rarely observed V segments, including chromosome 9 orphons, were excluded from the earlier analysis of some 540 of the donors.

Spanning cysteine to phenylalanine, the CDR3 consists of 14 amino acids. Only the CDR3 region is kept as DNA, spanning 42 bases read in frame from base 1. The germline V gene encodes CDR1 SEHNR and CDR2 FQNEAQ (reference sequence). Receptors were amplified or captured by the immunoSEQ multiplex PCR assay. For the multiplex PCR, a mixture combining 60 forward primers for TCR Vbeta segments and 13 reverse primers for TCR Jbeta segments was used. Amplification of the CDR3 region of rearranged TCR beta genes was performed with a multiplex PCR assay on genomic DNA. Amplified TCR beta libraries were sequenced as 87-base-pair reads on the Illumina HiSeq System. In the source study's methods: A later analysis tallied around 87 million unique TCR beta chains across the 640 or so repertoires, and about 12 million of those chains were shared by two or more donors. Raw reads were error-corrected and collapsed into unique sequences with a nearest-neighbor algorithm that merged closely related sequences to remove PCR and sequencing errors. V, D and J gene segments were assigned by aligning CDR3 sequences to IMGT reference sequences. For a sequence to be retained, at least a six-nucleotide match to both a V gene segment and a J gene segment was required. Rearrangements were called productive when the CDR3 lacked stop codons and stayed in frame with V and J; all others were non-productive. CDR3 was defined according to IMGT convention as the region running from the second conserved V-encoded cysteine to the conserved J-encoded phenylalanine. The earlier analysis of fewer than 750 of the donors excluded sequences that lacked an unambiguous match to a single V gene segment. An earlier analysis of almost 600 of the donors classified V segments as functional when productive rearrangements were above 56.7% and as segregating when the standard deviation between donors was above 5%. A statistical classification framework was developed to diagnose cytomegalovirus status using the catalog of TCR beta chain sequences. A later analysis assigned V and J genes by comparing TCR nucleotide sequences with IMGT/GENE-DB human TR gene sequences. The TCRdist pipeline was used in a later analysis to assign CDR3 sequences and most-parsimonious VDJ recombination scenarios. In a later analysis, every TCR beta chain was defined by the combination of its CDR3 amino acid sequence and its V-gene family, and reads without a unique V-gene family were dropped. To address suspected cross-contamination and a sequencing artifact, a later analysis removed roughly 640 highly shared, low-generation-probability nucleotide sequences. A later analysis calculated a clonal expansion index for each public chain from normalized within-repertoire ranks of inferred template counts. In a later analysis, generation probabilities were computed using a VDJ recombination model fitted to out-of-frame rearrangements, and the results were checked against IGoR. Hypergeometric tests were used in a later analysis to score TCR-TCR, TCR-HLA and TCR-CMV co-occurrence, with a repertoire-size bias correction applied to the TCR pairs. In a later analysis, false discovery rates were estimated by permuting HLA or CMV assignments 20 times. In a later analysis, co-occurring TCRs were grouped using DBSCAN, with TCRdist sequence similarity added in when clustering inside HLA-allele-positive subsets. Repertoires with fewer than 30,000 or more than 120,000 public chains, plus five repertoires with anomalous nucleotide sharing, were excluded from co-occurrence clustering. The table comes from immuneACCESS by way of TCRdb, which keeps in-frame sequences with V and J called. Part of the clones is missing from these tables; in studies checked, under half for an unresolved V gene and the rest for unknown reasons. V and J calls and clone size are given by that table; D and trimming were obtained from the DNA. Recorded for this sample are approximately 120,000 clones; 76% of them occurred a single time. The ten biggest clones cover roughly 8% of the sample.

Sequenced material: PBMCs. The rearrangement combines TRBV7-9 with TRBJ2-5; D gene: possibly TRBD1, on 6 matching bases. This clonotype was sampled from a woman aged 45 to 65 in good health and CMV-seropositive. In nucleotide form, the sequence is TGTTCCAGCAGCTGGGACACTGGCGTTGAGACCCAGTACTTC. The encoded protein is CSSSWDTGVETQYF.